These 29 T cell receptor beta chains were all obtained from the same sample, sequenced in a study of T cells after yellow fever vaccination. TCRdb reanalysed the 5' RACE reads using MiXCR and keeps one entry per CDR3 protein. The sample holds some 350,000 distinct CDR3 sequences, almost 4% seen once. Sample: PBMCs, taken 5 days after the yellow fever booster vaccination. These receptors were taken from a man aged 18 to 29 who received the YFV17D yellow fever vaccine.

This clonotype was seen repeatedly, ten times or more. V is TRBV5-4 and J is TRBJ2-7; 7 bases line up with TRBD1. The CDR3 has 12 residues. Losses at the gene ends were 4 bases for V and 3 bases for J; bases not matched to a gene: 1. CDR1 is SGHNT and CDR2 is YYREEE in the germline V gene (reference sequence). CDR3 nucleotide sequence: TGTGCCAGCAGCCGGGACAGCTACGAGCAGTACGTC. Translated: CASSRDSYEQYV.

This clonotype was counted many times. This rearrangement joins TRBV24-1 to TRBJ1-5; D not resolved. This CDR3 contains 13 residues. Trimming left V 6 bases short and J 4 bases short, with 9 bases between. Per germline, CDR1 KGHDR and CDR2 SFDVKD. The CDR3 nucleotides are TGTGCCACCAGTCCAGGTTGGAATCAGCCCCAGCATTTT. Translation gives CATSPGWNQPQHF.

V and J are TRBV15 and TRBJ2-7; 8 bases agree with TRBD1. The germline V gene has CDR1 LNHNV and CDR2 YYDKDF (reference sequence). V was pared by 3 bases and J by 2 bases, with 9 bases of the junction left unmatched. The CDR3 has 16 amino acids. CDR3 bases: TGTGCCACCAGCAGGGATGAGACAGGGGCCGCCTACGAGCAGTACTTC. Encoded protein: CATSRDETGAAYEQYF.

This chain uses TRBV27 with TRBJ2-3, with 9 bases identical to TRBD2. The CDR3 has 15 residues. Germline assignment: CDR1 MNHEY and CDR2 SMNVEV (reference sequence). With 2 bases clipped from V and 6 bases from J, the junction kept 6 bases outside the gene matches. The CDR3 DNA sequence: TGTGCCAGCAGTTTACCAGCGGGGGGTCGCGATACGCAGTATTTT. This sequence encodes CASSLPAGGRDTQYF.

The V and J genes are TRBV5-5 and TRBJ1-2; 7 bases line up with TRBD1. Per the germline V gene, CDR1 is SGHKS and CDR2 is YYEKEE (reference sequence). V lost 3 bases, J lost 0 bases, and 5 bases stayed unmatched. This CDR3 is built from 15 residues. The DNA of the CDR3 is TGTGCCAGCAGCTACACAGGGGCCGCTAACTATGGCTACACCTTC. It yields the protein CASSYTGAANYGYTF.

The chain has TRBV19 and TRBJ1-2; no definite D call. CDR3 size: 15 residues. V lost 6 bases and J lost 2, with 16 bases in between. From germline, CDR1 is LNHDA and CDR2 SQIVND (reference sequence). The chain's CDR3 is CASSTTLGPNYGYTF. As DNA, the CDR3 is TGTGCCAGTAGCACCACTCTCGGACCCAACTATGGCTACACCTTC.

The genes are TRBV24-1 and TRBJ2-1; possibly TRBD1 for D (6 bases). CDR3 length: 12 amino acids. The germline V gene encodes CDR1 KGHDR and CDR2 SFDVKD. With 10 bases removed from V and 5 bases from J, the gap between germline ends came to 11 bases. CDR3 loop: CATWDNHNEQFF. As DNA, the CDR3 is TGTGCCACGTGGGACAACCACAATGAGCAGTTCTTC.

This chain joins TRBV4-1 and TRBJ2-1; D possibly uses TRBD1 or TRBD2 (5 bases each). Germline V gene data show CDR1 as MGHRA and CDR2 as YSYEKL. V lost 0 bases and J lost 9, with 9 bases in between. The CDR3 contains 13 residues. Here the CDR3 DNA reads TGCGCCAGCAGCCAAGAGTCTGGGGGTGAGCAGTTCTTC. Translation gives CASSQESGGEQFF.

The J gene is TRBJ2-6, the V gene TRBV14; D is unresolved. Trimming cost V 3 bases and J 0 bases, with 6 bases left between them. Per germline, CDR1 SGHDN and CDR2 FVKESK. CDR3 length equals 15 residues. The CDR3 bases are TGTGCCAGCAGCCAGGGCCACTCTGGGGCCAACGTCCTGACTTTC. It yields the protein CASSQGHSGANVLTF.

The chain recombines TRBV5-1 with TRBJ2-3, with 15 bases lining up with TRBD2. Germline trimming cut 0 bases from V and 6 bases from J; bases unmatched to any gene: 8. The CDR3 consists of 18 residues. Germline V gives CDR1 SGHRS, CDR2 YFSETQ. As DNA, the CDR3 is TGCGCCAGCAGCTTGGGTGGACTAGCGGGGGGGAGTCGTGATACGCAGTATTTT. It translates to CASSLGGLAGGSRDTQYF.

The rearrangement links TRBV30 to TRBJ2-7; TRBD1 matches at 7 bases. The germline gives CDR1 GTSNPN, CDR2 SVGIG (reference sequence). J lost 5 bases, V lost 6 bases, and 16 bases had no gene match. CDR3 length equals 15 residues. Here the CDR3 DNA reads TGTGCCTGCCACCTTAAAGCAGGGGGTATCAACGAGCAGTACTTC. Translation gives CACHLKAGGINEQYF.

This clonotype was detected only a few times. CDR3 DNA: TGTGCCACCAGCAGAGATCACGGGGGGGAGGATACGCAGTATTTT. Translated, it gives CATSRDHGGEDTQYF. The chain uses TRBV15 and TRBJ2-3, with 8 bases aligning to TRBD2. Germline lookup yields CDR1 LNHNV and CDR2 YYDKDF (reference sequence). The CDR3 contains 15 residues. Losses at the gene ends were 0 bases for V and 6 bases for J; bases not matched to a gene: 5.

This clonotype has more than one count but fewer than ten. The chain has TRBV4-3 and TRBJ2-7; D perhaps matches TRBD1 (5 bases). CDR1 and CDR2 (germline): LGHNA, YSLEER. The CDR3 spans 15 residues. Trimming removed 1 base at V and 4 bases at J, with 14 bases between. This CDR3 is CASSQVVQGWYEQYF. The CDR3 coding sequence is TGCGCCAGCAGCCAAGTGGTGCAGGGTTGGTACGAGCAGTACTTC.

The chain uses TRBV4-1 and TRBJ2-3; D is unresolved. The CDR3 loop spans 17 amino acids. The germline V and J ends were trimmed by 0 bases and 2 bases, with 15 bases remaining between them. In germline, CDR1 is MGHRA, CDR2 YSYEKL. Here the CDR3 reads CASSQDSSETYTDTQYF. CDR3 DNA sequence: TGCGCCAGCAGCCAAGATTCCAGCGAAACCTACACAGATACGCAGTATTTT.

This clonotype occurred a few times. This chain uses TRBV7-7 with TRBJ2-1, with a tentative D call TRBD2 (6 bases). V was shortened by 5 bases and J by 5 bases, with 10 bases between the two germline ends. The CDR3 runs to 13 residues. Germline V gives CDR1 SSHAT, CDR2 FNYEAQ (reference sequence). CDR3 loop: CASSPGLDNEQFF. CDR3 nucleotide sequence: TGTGCCAGCAGCCCGGGACTTGACAATGAGCAGTTCTTC.

The table lists this clonotype with a few counts. This chain links TRBV5-1 with TRBJ2-5; D is possibly TRBD1 or TRBD2 (7 bases each). V lost 6 bases to trimming and J lost 5 bases, with 14 bases between them. In germline, CDR1 is SGHRS, CDR2 YFSETQ. The CDR3 runs to 13 residues. In nucleotides, the CDR3 is TGCGCCAGCAACCCAGGGGGGGACGAGACCCAGTACTTC. Translating gives CASNPGGDETQYF.

The chain is built from TRBV5-4 and TRBJ1-1, with TRBD1 as a possible D gene (5 bases). Trimming took off 0 bases at V and 8 bases at J, with 11 bases between the two ends. From germline, CDR1 is SGHNT and CDR2 YYREEE (reference sequence). The CDR3 has 13 amino acids. CDR3 in amino acids: CASSLEAGAEAFF. CDR3 DNA sequence: TGTGCCAGCAGCTTGGAGGCCGGGGCAGAAGCTTTCTTT.

This clonotype came up a few times. The rearrangement uses TRBV28 and TRBJ2-7; 7 bases are shared with TRBD1. The J segment lost 5 bases and the V segment lost 1 base, leaving 2 bases of the junction unmatched. Per germline, CDR1 MDHEN and CDR2 SYDVKM. The CDR3 contains 13 residues. The CDR3 bases are TGTGCCAGCAGTTTATCAGGGGGAGACGAGCAGTACTTC. This codes for CASSLSGGDEQYF.

This clonotype has ten or more counts. This chain joins TRBV28 and TRBJ2-4; D gene unclear. Germline CDR1 and CDR2: MDHEN and SYDVKM. The CDR3 covers 14 residues. V was pared by 1 base and J by 0 bases, with 4 bases between. The CDR3 reads CASSLLLAKNIQYF. CDR3 bases: TGTGCCAGCAGTTTATTACTAGCCAAAAACATTCAGTACTTC.

This clonotype has a handful of counts. The chain has TRBV19 and TRBJ1-5; the D gene is possibly TRBD1 (5 bases). V shed 5 bases and J shed 6 bases, with 17 bases lying between them. The germline gives CDR1 LNHDA, CDR2 SQIVND (reference sequence). The CDR3 runs to 15 residues. CDR3 region: CASSRGLQGRQPQHF. The CDR3 coding sequence is TGTGCCAGTAGTCGTGGGTTGCAGGGTCGTCAGCCCCAGCATTTT.

This clonotype occurred a few times. This chain links TRBV7-2 with TRBJ2-7; the D gene is possibly TRBD1 (6 bases). The length of the CDR3 is 15 residues. Trimming pared 0 bases from V and 3 bases from J, leaving 12 bases between. CDR1 and CDR2 from the germline V gene are SGHTA and FQGNSA. In DNA form, the CDR3 reads TGTGCCAGCAGCTTAGCAGCAGGGGAAAACTACGAGCAGTACGTC. It yields the protein CASSLAAGENYEQYV.

The rearrangement uses TRBV7-2 and TRBJ2-3; D unclear. V lost 1 base and J lost 4, with 9 bases in between. The CDR3 runs 14 residues. The germline V gene has CDR1 SGHTA and CDR2 FQGNSA. The CDR3 sequence is CASSLGVFADTQYF. The CDR3 region has the DNA TGTGCCAGCAGCTTAGGAGTTTTCGCAGATACGCAGTATTTT.

This clonotype was counted only a few times. The CDR3 here is CSVPKIQSGTGLSEYGYTF. DNA of the CDR3: TGCAGCGTTCCCAAGATCCAATCCGGGACAGGGTTATCTGAGTATGGCTACACCTTC. The chain recombines TRBV29-1 with TRBJ1-2, with TRBD1 matching 9 bases. The trim removed 5 bases at V and 5 bases at J, leaving 24 bases unmatched. The CDR3 covers 19 residues. From germline, CDR1 is SQVTM and CDR2 ANQGSEA. Variable domain in full (rest from reference TRBV29-1 and TRBJ1-2): SAVISQKPSRDICQRGTSLTIQCQVDSQVTMMFWYRQQPGQSLTLIATANQGSEATYESGFVIDKFPISRPNLTFSTLTVSNMSPEDSSIYLCSVPKIQSGTGLSEYGYTFGSGTRLTVV.

Only a few counts were recorded for this clonotype. The CDR3 nucleotides read TGTGCCAGCAGCCGGGGAGTGAACACCGGGGAGCTGTTTTTT. Protein: CASSRGVNTGELFF. The chain uses TRBV7-6 and TRBJ2-2, with a weak D call TRBD2 (5 bases). V lost 5 bases and J lost 1, with 8 bases in between. The CDR3 length is 14 residues. Looked up from germline, CDR1 is SGHVS and CDR2 is FNYEAQ.

This clonotype was found a few times. The rearrangement links TRBV7-8 to TRBJ1-3; D unclear. V lost 5 bases to trimming and J lost 0 bases, with 8 bases between them. CDR3 length: 14 residues. CDR1 SGHVS and CDR2 FQNEAQ come from the germline V gene. This CDR3 is CASSEQNSGNTIYF. The DNA of the CDR3 is TGTGCCAGCAGCGAACAAAACTCTGGAAACACCATATATTTT.

The V and J genes are TRBV10-3 and TRBJ1-6; TRBD1 matches at 9 bases. Per the germline V gene, CDR1 is ENHRY and CDR2 is SYGVKD. The CDR3 covers 14 residues. V was clipped by 11 bases and J by 7 bases; unmatched bases: 9. CDR3 sequence reads: CASSRTGVNSPLHF. For the CDR3, the DNA is TGTGCCTCATCACGGACAGGGGTAAATTCACCCCTCCACTTT.

This clonotype was seen repeatedly, ten times or more. The genes are TRBV28 and TRBJ2-3; TRBD2 is a possible D gene (6 bases). Deletions cut 6 bases from V and 2 bases from J, with 21 bases between. Germline V lookup: CDR1 MDHEN, CDR2 SYDVKM. CDR3 size: 17 residues. The CDR3 is CASSTQALRDHTDTQYF. CDR3 nucleotides: TGTGCCAGCAGCACTCAGGCTCTGCGGGATCACACAGATACGCAGTATTTT.

The chain combines TRBV4-1 with TRBJ2-2; 7 nucleotides line up with TRBD2. Unmatched junction bases numbered 7, after V lost 1 base and J lost 5 bases. CDR1 MGHRA and CDR2 YSYEKL come from the germline V gene. CDR3 length: 16 amino acids. The CDR3 here is CASSQGGGMGTGELFF. CDR3 DNA: TGCGCCAGCAGCCAAGGGGGAGGGATGGGAACCGGGGAGCTGTTTTTT.

V and J are TRBV7-9 and TRBJ1-1; 8 nucleotides match TRBD1. The CDR3 is made up of 14 amino acids. CDR1 and CDR2 (germline): SEHNR, FQNEAQ (reference sequence). J lost 6 bases, V lost 1 base, and 4 bases had no gene match. The CDR3 loop is CASSLGDRISEAFF. The CDR3, as DNA: TGTGCCAGCAGCTTAGGGGACAGGATATCTGAAGCTTTCTTT. The whole variable domain, remainder taken from reference TRBV7-9 and TRBJ1-1, is DTGVSQNPRHKITKRGQNVTFRCDPISEHNRLYWYRQTLGQGPEFLTYFQNEAQLEKSRLLSDRFSAERPKGSFSTLEIQRTEQGDSAMYLCASSLGDRISEAFFGQGTRLTVV.